Shown below are 7 T cell receptor beta chains from a single sample sequenced in a study of blood T cells in healthy people across ages. For the second PCR, which ran for 7 to 11 cycles, a sample-barcoded 5' primer and a J-beta primer mix were used. TCRdb used MiXCR to reprocess the 5' RACE reads, holding one entry per CDR3 protein. Among 1.5 million or so distinct CDR3 sequences listed, around 40% were seen once. Sequences were obtained from blood. Receptors were obtained from a woman younger than 30 in good health.

This clonotype was found many times. This chain uses TRBV29-1 with TRBJ2-7; 7 bases map to TRBD1. With 1 base clipped from V and 5 bases from J, the junction kept 11 bases outside the gene matches. This CDR3 has 15 amino acids. The germline gives CDR1 SQVTM, CDR2 ANQGSEA. The CDR3 is CSVEGTGAHGDEQYF. The CDR3 region has the DNA TGCAGCGTTGAAGGTACAGGGGCGCACGGGGACGAGCAGTACTTC.

The chain recombines TRBV2 with TRBJ2-1; D is unclear. V lost 1 base and J 2 bases, leaving 9 bases between the germline ends. Germline V gene data show CDR1 as SNHLY and CDR2 as FYNNEI. This CDR3 comprises 15 residues. As DNA, the CDR3 is TGTGCCAGCAGTGAAGGCTTAACCACCTACAATGAGCAGTTCTTC. Its translation: CASSEGLTTYNEQFF.

The chain is built from TRBV7-8 and TRBJ2-7; no clear D gene. The V gene's germline CDR1 is SGHVS and CDR2 FQNEAQ. Trimming stripped 1 base from V and 4 bases from J, with 17 bases between. This CDR3 has 16 amino acids. This CDR3 reads CASSLVGRTLGYEQYF. DNA for the CDR3: TGTGCCAGCAGCTTAGTGGGAAGGACCCTGGGGTACGAGCAGTACTTC.

This chain uses TRBV4-2 with TRBJ2-7; TRBD2 matches 9 bases. This CDR3 spans 16 amino acids. Per the germline V gene, CDR1 is LGHNA and CDR2 is YNFKEQ. The ends lost 0 bases at V and 2 bases at J; junction bases unmatched: 5. Written as DNA, the CDR3 is TGTGCCAGCAGCCAAGATGGGCTAGCGGGGCCCTACGAGCAGTACTTC. It specifies CASSQDGLAGPYEQYF.

The CDR3 here is CASSLAGGLIHSYTF. The CDR3 DNA follows: TGTGCCAGCAGCTTAGCCGGGGGACTAATACATAGCTACACCTTC. The chain joins TRBV7-9 to TRBJ1-2; tentatively, D is TRBD1 (5 bases). V gave up 0 bases and J gave up 9 bases, with 17 bases separating them. The CDR3 sequence is 15 residues long. Germline-derived CDR1 and CDR2 are SEHNR and FQNEAQ (reference sequence).

This chain links TRBV25-1 with TRBJ2-5; 7 bases are shared with TRBD2. This CDR3 has 15 amino acids. The germline V gene has CDR1 MGHDK and CDR2 SYGVNS. The trim removed 6 bases at V and 5 bases at J, leaving 12 bases unmatched. This CDR3 is CASSLGGNFGETQYF. The CDR3 region has the DNA TGTGCCAGCAGCTTGGGGGGGAATTTCGGGGAGACCCAGTACTTC.

This clonotype was detected many times. V gene TRBV9 combines with J gene TRBJ2-5; D not certain. CDR3 length equals 14 residues. Germline values: CDR1 SGDLS, CDR2 YYNGEE. Trimming pared 0 bases from V and 0 bases from J, leaving 6 bases between. The chain's CDR3 is CASSVGRDQETQYF. Here the CDR3 DNA reads TGTGCCAGCAGCGTAGGACGGGACCAAGAGACCCAGTACTTC.